This is a list of T cell receptor beta chains from one sample in a study of cytotoxic CD8 clonotypes in ibrutinib-treated CLL. Repertoires were generated with immunoSEQ multiplex PCR, while TCRdb's copy carries only in-frame clones and drops some. Of roughly 110,000 clones listed, about 53% are singletons. The specimen comprised PBMCs, sampled after 24 months of ibrutinib treatment. These receptors were obtained from a human donor with chronic lymphocytic leukemia. Each CDR3 is given with its conserved first and last residue. D genes are given only for firm matches. For some rows the clone size is stated as once, few or many, or as a class when expanded; others skip it.

j_call v_call d_call clone_size cdr3_aa cdr3_nt
TRBJ1-2 TRBV18 TRBD1 once CASSSTGANYGYTF TGTGCCAGCTCCTCGACAGGGGCAAACTATGGCTACACCTTC
TRBJ2-1 TRBV7-2 NA NA CASSRRAEQFF TGTGCCAGCAGCCGCAGGGCTGAGCAGTTCTTC
TRBJ1-6 TRBV4-2 NA few CASSQRTDNSPLHF TGTGCCAGCAGCCAAAGAACCGATAATTCACCCCTCCACTTT
TRBJ2-5 TRBV7-2 NA NA CASSSRQTQYF TGTGCCAGCAGCTCCCGACAGACCCAGTACTTC
TRBJ2-6 TRBV7-2 NA NA CASSSFGTGSGANVLTF TGTGCCAGCAGTTCATTCGGGACGGGCTCTGGGGCCAACGTCCTGACTTTC
TRBJ2-3 TRBV7-2 NA once CASSPRGQGPDTQYF TGTGCCAGCAGCCCCCGGGGGCAGGGCCCAGATACGCAGTATTTT
TRBJ2-3 TRBV6-6 NA few CASTATGPPGDTQYF TGTGCCAGCACCGCAACCGGTCCCCCAGGGGATACGCAGTATTTT
TRBJ2-1 TRBV7-2 NA NA CASSPPGPTSNEQFF TGTGCCAGCAGCCCCCCGGGCCCTACTAGCAATGAGCAGTTCTTC
TRBJ1-1 TRBV2 NA NA CASSEYTDRLFF TGTGCCAGCAGTGAATATACCGACCGCCTCTTCTTT
TRBJ2-7 TRBV25-1 NA NA CASSETDRNYEQYF TGTGCCAGCAGTGAGACAGACAGGAACTACGAGCAGTACTTC
TRBJ2-7 TRBV6-4 NA once CASSETINHEQYF TGTGCCAGCAGTGAGACCATCAACCACGAGCAGTACTTC
TRBJ2-3 TRBV7-9 NA NA CASSFGINTQYF TGTGCCAGCAGCTTTGGGATTAATACGCAGTATTTT
TRBJ2-5 TRBV19 NA NA CASTTRGGPQETQYF TGTGCCAGCACTACGCGGGGCGGGCCTCAAGAGACCCAGTACTTC
TRBJ2-1 TRBV27 NA NA CASSLNPSGLGEQFF TGTGCCAGCAGTTTAAACCCGTCGGGGCTCGGTGAGCAGTTCTTC
TRBJ2-3 TRBV15 NA NA CATSTGGTGTDTQYF TGTGCCACCAGCACGGGGGGCACGGGCACAGATACGCAGTATTTT
TRBJ1-6 TRBV30 NA NA CAWSVVSSYNSPLHF TGTGCCTGGAGTGTTGTGAGCTCCTATAATTCACCCCTCCACTTT
TRBJ2-7 TRBV30 TRBD1 NA CAWSTPGQAYEQYF TGTGCCTGGAGCACTCCGGGACAGGCCTACGAGCAGTACTTC
TRBJ2-7 TRBV18 NA NA CASSPSLAQTYEQYF TGTGCCAGCTCACCGTCCCTAGCTCAGACCTACGAGCAGTACTTC
TRBJ1-2 TRBV30 TRBD1 NA CAWSVGQEGYTF TGTGCCTGGAGTGTCGGACAGGAGGGCTACACCTTC
TRBJ1-1 TRBV12-5 NA NA CASGLWVMNTEAFF TGTGCTAGTGGTTTGTGGGTGATGAACACTGAAGCTTTCTTT
TRBJ2-2 TRBV25-1 NA NA CASSESGGELFF TGTGCCAGCAGTGAATCCGGCGGGGAGCTGTTTTTT
TRBJ2-1 TRBV15 TRBD2 NA CATSIGGGEQFF TGTGCCACCAGCATCGGGGGGGGTGAGCAGTTCTTC
TRBJ1-2 TRBV4-1 NA once CASSQDGWTQLPANYGYTF TGCGCCAGCAGCCAAGATGGGTGGACTCAACTTCCCGCTAACTATGGCTACACCTTC
TRBJ2-7 TRBV14 NA few CASSQDPASAYEQYF TGTGCCAGCAGCCAGGACCCTGCCAGTGCCTACGAGCAGTACTTC
TRBJ1-4 TRBV7-2 TRBD1 NA CASSLGQEGEKLFF TGTGCCAGCAGCCTAGGACAGGAGGGGGAAAAACTGTTTTTT
TRBJ2-3 TRBV5-1 NA NA CASSGSGGSRDTQYF TGCGCCAGCAGCGGGAGCGGTGGGTCCCGGGATACGCAGTATTTT
TRBJ2-7 TRBV11-3 NA NA CASSLVVGGSYEQYF TGTGCCAGCAGCTTAGTTGTTGGCGGTTCCTACGAGCAGTACTTC
TRBJ2-3 TRBV19 TRBD1 NA CASSPRQGRIDTQYF TGTGCCAGTAGTCCCCGACAGGGGAGGATAGATACGCAGTATTTT
TRBJ2-7 TRBV23-1 NA NA CASSQYGGRDEQYF TGCGCCAGCAGTCAATACGGGGGAAGGGACGAGCAGTACTTC
TRBJ1-6 TRBV28 TRBD1 NA CASSTSGTGGSGIWYSPLHF TGTGCCAGCAGTACCTCCGGGACAGGGGGCTCTGGGATTTGGTATTCACCCCTCCACTTT
TRBJ2-1 TRBV28 TRBD2 NA CASTLKLAGGDNEQFF TGTGCCAGCACCCTAAAACTAGCGGGGGGGGACAATGAGCAGTTCTTC
TRBJ2-2 TRBV5-6 NA NA CASSLGSNTGELFF TGTGCCAGCAGCTTAGGATCTAACACCGGGGAGCTGTTTTTT
TRBJ1-2 TRBV12-5 NA medium-sized CASGPTGRDGYTF TGTGCTAGTGGCCCTACAGGGCGCGATGGCTACACCTTC
TRBJ2-1 TRBV2 NA NA CASSENSRNEQFF TGTGCCAGCAGTGAAAATAGCCGGAATGAGCAGTTCTTC
TRBJ2-7 TRBV27 NA NA CASSSFPWGQYF TGTGCCAGCAGTTCCTTCCCATGGGGGCAGTACTTC
TRBJ2-6 TRBV9 NA NA CASSVLGRDLLGSGANVLTF TGTGCCAGCAGCGTCTTAGGCAGGGACTTGTTGGGCTCTGGGGCCAACGTCCTGACTTTC
TRBJ1-1 TRBV5-5 NA NA CASSLQVLNTEAFF TGTGCCAGCAGCTTGCAGGTCTTGAACACTGAAGCTTTCTTT
TRBJ1-1 TRBV19 NA NA CASSITGNTEAFF TGTGCCAGTAGTATCACTGGGAACACTGAAGCTTTCTTT
TRBJ1-1 TRBV18 NA NA CASSPRLPGGEISGTEAFF TGTGCCAGCTCACCACGCCTCCCGGGGGGCGAAATTTCAGGCACTGAAGCTTTCTTT
TRBJ2-5 TRBV6-5 NA once CASSYGESGWTQYF TGTGCCAGCAGTTACGGCGAATCCGGGTGGACCCAGTACTTC
TRBJ2-1 TRBV7-9 TRBD2 NA CASSFPFSGGDPNEQFF TGTGCCAGCAGCTTCCCTTTTAGCGGGGGAGACCCCAATGAGCAGTTCTTC
TRBJ2-7 TRBV6-6 NA NA CASSYGAFDSYEQYF TGTGCCAGCAGTTATGGGGCGTTTGACTCCTACGAGCAGTACTTC
TRBJ2-7 TRBV19 TRBD1 NA CASSRTGGLSYEQYF TGTGCCAGTAGCCGCACAGGGGGCTTATCCTACGAGCAGTACTTC
TRBJ2-7 TRBV7-9 TRBD1 NA CASSPFGTGNYEQYF TGTGCCAGCAGCCCCTTCGGGACAGGGAACTACGAGCAGTACTTC